These 21 T cell receptor beta chains were sequenced from one sample in a study of blood T cell dynamics during melanoma immunotherapy. The time point: week 3, after first cycle of checkpoint inhibitor. TCRdb keeps only in-frame clones here, not all; method: immunoSEQ multiplex PCR. The data show under 15,000 clones, with roughly 90% seen just once and 3.5% to 5% held by the top ten. The sequences come from blood, collected from a patient treated with checkpoint blockade. These receptors were taken from a human donor with melanoma.

This sequence joins TRBV5-1 and TRBJ2-5; TRBD1 matches 8 bases. The CDR3 extends over 14 amino acids. After removal of 4 bases from V and 5 bases from J, the junction contained 7 bases not matched to a gene. From germline, CDR1 is SGHRS and CDR2 YFSETQ. The CDR3, as DNA: TGCGCCAGCAGCCGACAGGGGTTGCGGGAGACCCAGTACTTC. Translation: CASSRQGLRETQYF.

The CDR3 DNA reads as TGTGCCAGCAGCCAAGATGCAGGGCGGATTACCGGGGAGCTGTTTTTT. It specifies CASSQDAGRITGELFF. The gene calls are TRBV4-2 and TRBJ2-2; tentatively, D is TRBD1 (5 bases). The CDR3 covers 16 residues. Between the trimmed V and J ends, which lost 0 bases and 5 bases, there was a span of 13 bases. Germline lookup yields CDR1 LGHNA and CDR2 YNFKEQ.

This chain links TRBV7-2 with TRBJ1-4, with D tentatively TRBD1 (6 bases). Trimming pared 5 bases from V and 3 bases from J, leaving 13 bases between. CDR1 and CDR2 from the germline V gene are SGHTA and FQGNSA. The CDR3 length is 15 residues. In nucleotides, the CDR3 is TGTGCCAGCAGCCTTGGACAGTATCCTAATGAAAAACTGTTTTTT. As protein: CASSLGQYPNEKLFF.

This chain connects TRBV19 to TRBJ2-1; 9 bases match TRBD2. J was trimmed by 0 bases and V by 3 bases; bases with no gene match: 6. The CDR3 has 17 residues. The germline V gene has CDR1 LNHDA and CDR2 SQIVND (reference sequence). Here the CDR3 DNA reads TGTGCCAGTAGTATGCTAGCGGGATGGAGCTCCTACAATGAGCAGTTCTTC. It encodes CASSMLAGWSSYNEQFF. Using reference TRBV19 and TRBJ2-1 for the parts outside the CDR3, the full variable domain is DGGITQSPKYLFRKEGQNVTLSCEQNLNHDAMYWYRQDPGQGLRLIYYSQIVNDFQKGDIAEGYSVSREKKESFPLTVTSAQKNPTAFYLCASSMLAGWSSYNEQFFGPGTRLTVL.

The chain couples TRBV19 to TRBJ2-5; D is ambiguous. The CDR3 sequence is 12 residues long. CDR1 is LNHDA and CDR2 is SQIVND in the germline V gene (reference sequence). V gave up 3 bases and J gave up 5 bases, with 7 bases separating them. CDR3 in amino acids: CASSMTRETQYF. CDR3 sequence (DNA): TGTGCCAGTAGTATGACGAGGGAGACCCAGTACTTC. Complete variable domain (other parts from reference TRBV19 and TRBJ2-5): DGGITQSPKYLFRKEGQNVTLSCEQNLNHDAMYWYRQDPGQGLRLIYYSQIVNDFQKGDIAEGYSVSREKKESFPLTVTSAQKNPTAFYLCASSMTRETQYFGPGTRLLVL.

This chain uses TRBV5-1 with TRBJ1-2; D is undetermined. This CDR3 has 15 residues. Germline V gene sequence: CDR1 SGHRS, CDR2 YFSETQ. Deletions cut 0 bases from V and 5 bases from J, with 14 bases between. The CDR3 DNA is TGCGCCAGCAGCTTGGCCGCGGCATCGGTATATGGCTACACCTTC. It is translated as CASSLAAASVYGYTF.

The chain carries TRBV6-1 and TRBJ2-3, with 7 bases fitting TRBD2. CDR3 length: 13 residues. Germline V gene data show CDR1 as MNHNS and CDR2 as SASEGT. V was pared by 0 bases and J by 10 bases, with 4 bases of the junction left unmatched. This CDR3 reads CASSEAGLAAQYF. The CDR3 region has the DNA TGTGCCAGCAGTGAAGCGGGCCTAGCGGCGCAGTATTTT.

The V and J genes are TRBV11-2 and TRBJ1-2, with TRBD1 as a possible D gene (5 bases). This CDR3 has 12 amino acids. Per germline, CDR1 SGHAT and CDR2 FQNNGV. Trimming took off 8 bases at V and 4 bases at J, with 11 bases between the two ends. The CDR3: CASYSTGYGYTF. CDR3 sequence (DNA): TGTGCCAGCTACTCAACAGGCTATGGCTACACCTTC.

The chain uses TRBV6-5 and TRBJ2-7; D gene uncertain. The germline V gene has CDR1 MNHEY and CDR2 SVGAGI. V was shortened by 7 bases and J by 6 bases, with 19 bases between the two germline ends. The CDR3 spans 14 residues. CDR3 coding DNA: TGTGCCAGCACCCCCCCTGCGGCGTCGGGCGAGCAGTACTTC. Residues: CASTPPAASGEQYF.

The V and J genes are TRBV11-2 and TRBJ2-7; D might be TRBD1 (6 bases). Trimming left V 4 bases short and J 4 bases short, with 17 bases between. The length of the CDR3 is 15 residues. Germline V gene lookup returns CDR1 SGHAT and CDR2 FQNNGV. Written as DNA, the CDR3 is TGTGCCAGCAGCTCCCTCCGGGACAAAAGGTACGAGCAGTACTTC. It encodes CASSSLRDKRYEQYF.

V usage is TRBV5-8 and J usage is TRBJ2-2; unclear D gene. CDR3 size: 16 residues. CDR1 and CDR2 (germline): SGHTS, YDEGEE. V was shortened by 2 bases and J by 0 bases, with 11 bases between the two germline ends. CDR3 sequence reads: CASSLLGRTNTGELFF. CDR3 bases: TGTGCCAGCAGCTTACTGGGTAGAACGAACACCGGGGAGCTGTTTTTT.

The chain recombines TRBV5-5 with TRBJ2-3; 7 bases are shared with TRBD2. Germline CDR1 SGHKS, CDR2 YYEKEE (reference sequence). CDR3 size: 19 residues. The V and J ends lost 3 bases and 3 bases, in that order; junction bases with no gene match: 19. The CDR3 spells CASSSKSQRGDRRTDTQYF. In nucleotides, the CDR3 is TGTGCCAGCAGCTCAAAATCTCAGCGGGGCGACAGAAGGACAGATACGCAGTATTTT.

The V call is TRBV6-1, the J call TRBJ2-4, with D perhaps TRBD2 (5 bases). V was clipped by 6 bases and J by 0 bases, with 9 bases between them. There are 14 residues in the CDR3. Germline assignment: CDR1 MNHNS and CDR2 SASEGT. Here the CDR3 DNA reads TGTGCCAGCAGGGGCGGGCTAGCCAAAAACATTCAGTACTTC. Translation: CASRGGLAKNIQYF.

The chain recombines TRBV6-1 with TRBJ1-2, with 8 bases that match TRBD1. The V gene end was trimmed by 3 bases and the J gene end by 4 bases; junction bases not matched to a gene: 7. Per germline, CDR1 MNHNS and CDR2 SASEGT. CDR3 length equals 15 residues. The CDR3, as DNA: TGTGCCAGCAGTGAGGAAAGGACAGGGAGCTATGGCTACACCTTC. It is translated as CASSEERTGSYGYTF.

The rearrangement links TRBV6-6 to TRBJ1-3; D not certain. The CDR3 sequence is 15 residues long. In germline, CDR1 is MNHNY, CDR2 SVGAGI (reference sequence). V was pared by 7 bases and J by 4 bases, with 17 bases between. The DNA of the CDR3 is TGTGCCAGCACCCAAGGGCCTTGGTGGGGAAACACCATATATTTT. Its protein product is CASTQGPWWGNTIYF.

In this sample, this clone turned up once. This chain uses TRBV2 with TRBJ1-2; D might be TRBD1 (6 bases). V lost 6 bases and J 5 bases, leaving 10 bases between the germline ends. This CDR3 region has 12 residues. Germline values: CDR1 SNHLY, CDR2 FYNNEI. CDR3 sequence (DNA): TGTGCCAGCAGCGGGACACCTTATGGCTACACCTTC. Protein: CASSGTPYGYTF. Drawing the rest from reference TRBV2 and TRBJ1-2, the complete variable domain is EPEVTQTPSHQVTQMGQEVILRCVPISNHLYFYWYRQILGQKVEFLVSFYNNEISEKSEIFDDQFSVERPDGSNFTLKIRSTKLEDSAMYFCASSGTPYGYTFGSGTRLTVV.

The rearrangement links TRBV19 to TRBJ2-1; possible D gene TRBD1, 6 bases. The germline V gene encodes CDR1 LNHDA and CDR2 SQIVND (reference sequence). The CDR3 runs 13 residues. V shed 5 bases and J shed 5 bases, with 10 bases lying between them. CDR3 loop: CASSWTANNEQFF. DNA for the CDR3: TGTGCCAGTAGTTGGACAGCGAACAATGAGCAGTTCTTC.

Of note for this clone: The sample carries other DNA sequences with the same CDR3. The chain links TRBV11-2 to TRBJ2-7; D not certain. Deletions cut 9 bases from V and 6 bases from J, with 18 bases between. Germline V CDR1 and CDR2: SGHAT, FQNNGV. This CDR3 comprises 13 residues. The CDR3 nucleotides read TGTGCCAGTAGCACTTCTCGCTTACGCGAGCAGTACTTC. Amino acid sequence: CASSTSRLREQYF.

V is TRBV6-5 and J is TRBJ1-1; TRBD1 aligns across 8 bases. V was pared by 0 bases and J by 5 bases, with 8 bases of the junction left unmatched. Per germline, CDR1 MNHEY and CDR2 SVGAGI. CDR3 length: 16 residues. CDR3 nucleotides: TGTGCCAGCAGTTACTCCTTGACAGGGGTATGGACTGAAGCTTTCTTT. It specifies CASSYSLTGVWTEAFF.

This clone was recorded a few times. The chain joins TRBV25-1 to TRBJ2-4; perhaps TRBD1 as D (5 bases). Trimming removed 2 bases at V and 8 bases at J, with 13 bases between. CDR3 length: 14 amino acids. The germline V gene encodes CDR1 MGHDK and CDR2 SYGVNS. CDR3 sequence (DNA): TGTGCCAGCAGTGAAGTAGGGGCGCTGGACATTCAGTACTTC. Protein sequence: CASSEVGALDIQYF.

This chain connects TRBV19 to TRBJ2-7; D ambiguous. CDR1 is LNHDA and CDR2 is SQIVND in the germline V gene (reference sequence). The CDR3 length is 12 residues. V shed 6 bases and J shed 3 bases, with 9 bases lying between them. For the CDR3, the DNA is TGTGCCAGTAGCCCCGGCCACTACGAGCAGTACTTC. Translated: CASSPGHYEQYF.